The 20 T cell receptor beta chains below were found in one sample sequenced in a study of blood T cells in healthy people across ages. Using a J-beta primer mix together with a sample-barcoded 5' primer, a second PCR was run for about 7 to 12 cycles. TCRdb passed the 5' RACE reads through MiXCR, listing each CDR3 protein once. The table lists roughly 830,000 distinct CDR3 sequences, 55% to 65% of them singletons. The sequencing input was blood. The receptor set was obtained from a man aged 25 to 40 in good health.

The chain has TRBV28 and TRBJ2-1; the match to TRBD1 covers 10 bases. The CDR3 spans 17 residues. J was trimmed by 1 base and V by 5 bases; bases with no gene match: 8. CDR1 is MDHEN and CDR2 is SYDVKM in the germline V gene. CDR3 nucleotide sequence: TGTGCCAGCAGTCTCCGGGACAGGGGCCGTTCCTACAATGAGCAGTTCTTC. The encoded protein is CASSLRDRGRSYNEQFF. The entire variable domain, with the rest obtained from reference TRBV28 and TRBJ2-1, is as follows: DVKVTQSSRYLVKRTGEKVFLECVQDMDHENMFWYRQDPGLGLRLIYFSYDVKMKEKGDIPEGYSVSREKKERFSLILESASTNQTSMYLCASSLRDRGRSYNEQFFGPGTRLTVL.

J is TRBJ2-5 and V is TRBV7-9; 12 bases fit TRBD1. V lost 3 bases, J lost 7 bases, and 6 bases stayed unmatched. The CDR3 spans 15 residues. Looked up from germline, CDR1 is SEHNR and CDR2 is FQNEAQ (reference sequence). CDR3 sequence reads: CASSFGTGGAGTQYF. Written as DNA, the CDR3 is TGTGCCAGCAGCTTCGGGACAGGGGGCGCGGGGACCCAGTACTTC.

This chain connects TRBV3-1 to TRBJ1-2; D uncertain. Trimming pared 0 bases from V and 3 bases from J, leaving 8 bases between. This CDR3 is 14 amino acids long. Germline values: CDR1 LGHDT, CDR2 YNNKEL (reference sequence). CDR3 coding DNA: TGTGCCAGCAGCCAAGATGTCGGGGACTATGGCTACACCTTC. Its protein is CASSQDVGDYGYTF.

The V gene is TRBV15, the J gene TRBJ1-4; 9 bases fit TRBD1. Germline loops: CDR1 LNHNV, CDR2 YYDKDF (reference sequence). This CDR3 has 16 residues. The ends lost 1 base at V and 8 bases at J; junction bases unmatched: 8. Written as DNA, the CDR3 is TGTGCCACCAGCAGAGGGCCGGGACAGGGTATAGAAAAACTGTTTTTT. The encoded protein is CATSRGPGQGIEKLFF.

The chain uses TRBV20-1 and TRBJ2-1; 9 nucleotides agree with TRBD1. The DNA end is more similar to TRBJ2-7, so the J call may be wrong. The CDR3 runs 14 residues. Per germline, CDR1 DFQATT and CDR2 SNEGSKA (reference sequence). The CDR3 spells CSARDVQGAYEQYF. The CDR3 region has the DNA TGCAGTGCTAGAGATGTACAGGGGGCGTATGAGCAGTACTTC.

J is TRBJ2-2 and V is TRBV20-1; perhaps D is TRBD1 or TRBD2 (6 bases each). Trimming left V 1 base short and J 7 bases short, with 13 bases between. The CDR3 covers 14 residues. Germline V CDR1 and CDR2: DFQATT, SNEGSKA (reference sequence). CDR3 DNA sequence: TGCAGTGCTAGAGTGGGGGGCGCAAGCGGGGAGCTGTTTTTT. It encodes CSARVGGASGELFF.

This clonotype was recorded once. The chain joins TRBV4-2 to TRBJ2-2, with 12 bases identical to TRBD2. The CDR3 covers 16 residues. Looked up from germline, CDR1 is LGHNA and CDR2 is YNFKEQ. V lost 3 bases, J lost 4 bases, and 3 bases stayed unmatched. CDR3 coding DNA: TGTGCCAGCAGCCAGACTAGCGGGGGCGTCACCGGGGAGCTGTTTTTT. Translated, it gives CASSQTSGGVTGELFF.

V usage is TRBV29-1 and J usage is TRBJ2-7, with D possibly called TRBD1 or TRBD2 (6 bases each). The CDR3 covers 15 residues. CDR1 and CDR2 (germline): SQVTM, ANQGSEA. With 6 bases removed from V and 4 bases from J, the gap between germline ends came to 22 bases. The DNA for the CDR3 is TGCAGCGTCGGGACACTAACAAGGGGGGTTTACGAGCAGTACTTC. Amino acids: CSVGTLTRGVYEQYF.

This chain joins TRBV6-5 and TRBJ1-2; D is unclear. Germline V lookup: CDR1 MNHEY, CDR2 SVGAGI. The CDR3 contains 12 residues. V lost 10 bases, J lost 0 bases, and 9 bases lay in between. Here the CDR3 reads CATKGANYGYTF. CDR3 nucleotides: TGTGCCACCAAAGGAGCTAACTATGGCTACACCTTC.

This clonotype was recorded a few times. The chain couples TRBV21-1 to TRBJ2-6; the table gives TRBD1 as D, unverified against the DNA. TRBV21-1 has pseudogene status. The CDR3 contains 19 residues. The DNA of the CDR3 is TGTGCCAGCAGCACGAAAGCCCCCGACGGCGACTCTGGGGCCAACGTCCTGACTTTC. The encoded protein is CASSTKAPDGDSGANVLTF.

This clonotype was seen only a few times. V is TRBV25-1 and J is TRBJ2-5, with D tentatively TRBD2 (5 bases). TRBJ2-7 explains the end of the DNA better; the J call may be wrong. CDR3 length equals 12 residues. Germline V gene lookup returns CDR1 MGHDK and CDR2 SYGVNS. The CDR3 region is CASSNTLAEQYF. In DNA form, the CDR3 reads TGTGCCAGCAGTAATACCCTAGCCGAGCAGTACTTC.

J is TRBJ2-4 and V is TRBV27, with 9 bases that match TRBD1. The assigned J gene may be wrong: the sequence end matches TRBJ2-7 better. Germline lookup yields CDR1 MNHEY and CDR2 SMNVEV (reference sequence). The length of the CDR3 is 16 residues. The CDR3 spells CASSFLVDRGFNEQYF. Here the CDR3 DNA reads TGTGCCAGCAGTTTCCTCGTGGACAGGGGTTTTAACGAGCAGTACTTC.

This chain connects TRBV7-2 to TRBJ2-6, with D perhaps being TRBD1 or TRBD2 (5 bases each). CDR3 length: 18 residues. V was clipped by 2 bases and J by 0 bases, with 14 bases between them. Germline CDR1 is SGHTA and CDR2 is FQGNSA. The CDR3, as DNA: TGTGCCAGCAGCTTAAATCCGGGGCGTGTCTCTGGGGCCAACGTCCTGACTTTC. This encodes CASSLNPGRVSGANVLTF.

This clonotype was observed a few times. The chain has TRBV14 and TRBJ1-2; D is undetermined. CDR1 and CDR2 from the germline V gene are SGHDN and FVKESK. The length of the CDR3 is 13 residues. The V gene lost 6 bases and the J gene lost 5 bases, with 13 bases spanning the gap. The CDR3 bases are TGTGCCAGCAGTCCGGGAATTTATTATGGCTACACCTTC. Its protein is CASSPGIYYGYTF.

Here the CDR3 DNA reads TGTGCCAGCAGCCAAGGACTAGCGGGGGAGAGCACAGATACGCAGTATTTT. It specifies CASSQGLAGESTDTQYF. V gene TRBV4-2 combines with J gene TRBJ2-3, with 12 bases lining up with TRBD2. Trimming cost V 1 base and J 0 bases; bases outside gene matches: 2. The germline V gene has CDR1 LGHNA and CDR2 YNFKEQ. The length of the CDR3 is 17 residues.

The rearrangement joins TRBV12-3 or TRBV12-4 to TRBJ1-5; TRBD1 aligns across 10 bases. CDR3 length: 13 amino acids. The trim removed 5 bases at V and 6 bases at J, leaving 1 base unmatched. The CDR3 region has the DNA TGTGCCAGCAGTGGGACAGGGGTTCAGCCCCAGCATTTT. Protein sequence: CASSGTGVQPQHF.

V and J are TRBV4-3 and TRBJ2-1; 7 bases fit TRBD2. V was clipped by 4 bases and J by 0 bases; unmatched bases: 15. Germline V gene sequence: CDR1 LGHNA, CDR2 YSLEER. The CDR3 spans 19 residues. The CDR3 loop reads CASSPLGLLSTSSYNEQFF. The CDR3, as DNA: TGCGCCAGCAGCCCGCTGGGACTACTCTCGACTAGCTCCTACAATGAGCAGTTCTTC.

The V and J genes are TRBV27 and TRBJ2-6; unclear D gene. Trimming stripped 3 bases from V and 1 base from J, with 13 bases between. The CDR3 is 17 residues long. The germline V gene encodes CDR1 MNHEY and CDR2 SMNVEV (reference sequence). In DNA form, the CDR3 reads TGTGCCAGCAGTTTGAGGTCCCGCCATTCTGGGGCCAACGTCCTGACTTTC. Protein product: CASSLRSRHSGANVLTF.

CDR3 DNA sequence: TGCGCCAGCAGCCCCATAGCGGGGGGGCCCTACGAGCAGTACTTC. This gives the protein CASSPIAGGPYEQYF. This rearrangement joins TRBV5-1 to TRBJ2-7, with 11 bases matching TRBD2. The V gene end was trimmed by 4 bases and the J gene end by 2 bases; junction bases not matched to a gene: 5. This CDR3 contains 15 residues. CDR1 is SGHRS and CDR2 is YFSETQ in the germline V gene. The complete variable domain, with remaining parts taken from reference TRBV5-1 and TRBJ2-7, reads KAGVTQTPRYLIKTRGQQVTLSCSPISGHRSVSWYQQTPGQGLQFLFEYFSETQRNKGNFPGRFSGRQFSNSRSEMNVSTLELGDSALYLCASSPIAGGPYEQYFGPGTRLTVT.

The V call is TRBV6-2 or TRBV6-3, the J call TRBJ2-7; D not certain. This CDR3 is built from 13 residues. CDR1 and CDR2 from the germline V gene are MNHEY and SVGEGT. Deletions cut 5 bases from V and 10 bases from J, with 18 bases between. The CDR3 nucleotides read TGTGCCAGCAGTAGAACATCAATGTCGGCCCAGTACTTC. Its translation: CASSRTSMSAQYF.